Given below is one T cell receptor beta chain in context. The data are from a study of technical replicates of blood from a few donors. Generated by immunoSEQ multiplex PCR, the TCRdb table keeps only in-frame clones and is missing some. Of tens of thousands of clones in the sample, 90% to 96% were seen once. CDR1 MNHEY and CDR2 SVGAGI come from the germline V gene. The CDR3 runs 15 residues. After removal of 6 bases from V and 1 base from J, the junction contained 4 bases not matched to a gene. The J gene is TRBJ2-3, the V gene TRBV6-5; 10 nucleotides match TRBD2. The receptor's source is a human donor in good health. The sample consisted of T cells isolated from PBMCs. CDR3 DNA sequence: TGTGCCAGCAGCCCCGGGACTAGCGGCACAGATACGCAGTATTTT. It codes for CASSPGTSGTDTQYF.